The 16 T cell receptor beta chains below were found in one sample sequenced in a study of blood T cells in healthy people across ages. A sample-barcoded 5' primer and a J-beta primer mix were used in a second PCR of roughly 6 to 11 cycles. MiXCR was run by TCRdb on the 5' RACE reads, yielding one entry per CDR3 protein. The sample lists 1,100,000 or so distinct CDR3 sequences; 35% to 55% were seen once. The material sequenced was blood. The receptors derive from a woman aged 60-70 years in good health.

The chain joins TRBV20-1 to TRBJ2-2; 12 bases agree with TRBD1. Germline-derived CDR1 and CDR2 are DFQATT and SNEGSKA (reference sequence). V was clipped by 0 bases and J by 5 bases; unmatched bases: 7. The CDR3 runs to 17 residues. This CDR3 is CSAREDRDRGHTGELFF. For the CDR3, the DNA is TGCAGTGCTAGAGAAGACCGGGACAGGGGGCATACCGGGGAGCTGTTTTTT.

Points on this clonotype: One base away lies a much larger clone, so this may be a sequencing read error. The V and J genes are TRBV4-2 and TRBJ2-1; D might be TRBD2 (6 bases). This CDR3 contains 14 residues. Per germline, CDR1 LGHNA and CDR2 YNFKEQ. The CDR3 DNA is TGTGCCAGCAGCCAGGATAGCGGTTACAATGGGCAGTTCTTC. Translating gives CASSQDSGYNGQFF.

This clonotype came up a few times. The chain has TRBV4-1 and TRBJ1-5, with D perhaps TRBD1 (5 bases). This CDR3 has 13 amino acids. Germline V gene lookup returns CDR1 MGHRA and CDR2 YSYEKL. Trimming shortened V by 3 bases and J by 7 bases, and 10 bases separated the two germline ends. This CDR3 is CASSQWGGQPQHF. CDR3 DNA: TGCGCCAGCAGCCAGTGGGGCGGCCAGCCCCAGCATTTT.

The chain links TRBV13 to TRBJ2-1; 11 positions match TRBD2. Germline CDR1 and CDR2: PRHDT and FYEKMQ (reference sequence). CDR3 length equals 16 residues. Losses at the gene ends were 4 bases for V and 4 bases for J; bases not matched to a gene: 6. The CDR3 region is CASSSRLAGNYNEQFF. CDR3 sequence (DNA): TGTGCCAGCAGCTCCCGACTAGCGGGGAATTACAATGAGCAGTTCTTC.

A few counts support this clonotype. This chain connects TRBV7-9 to TRBJ2-4, with 7 bases that match TRBD2. The J call may be in error: the DNA end matches TRBJ2-5 better. The CDR3 consists of 13 residues. Per the germline V gene, CDR1 is SEHNR and CDR2 is FQNEAQ (reference sequence). This CDR3 is CASSPREEETQYF. The CDR3 bases are TGTGCCAGCAGCCCCCGGGAGGAGGAGACCCAGTACTTC.

The chain is built from TRBV7-8 and TRBJ1-5; TRBD1 matches at 9 bases. The junction had 6 bases not matched to a gene; V was cut back by 4 bases and J by 5 bases. Germline CDR1 SGHVS, CDR2 FQNEAQ. There are 15 residues in the CDR3. The CDR3 bases are TGTGCCAGCAGCTCTGGGACAGGGCCCCATCAGCCCCAGCATTTT. Translating it yields CASSSGTGPHQPQHF.

The chain joins TRBV28 to TRBJ2-1; weak D call: TRBD2 (5 bases). Trimming took 3 bases from V and 10 from J, leaving 16 bases between them. The V gene's germline CDR1 is MDHEN and CDR2 SYDVKM. The CDR3 covers 14 residues. The CDR3 region is CASSLGLAVAEQFF. DNA for the CDR3: TGTGCCAGCAGTTTGGGCTTAGCCGTAGCGGAGCAGTTCTTC. Filled out from reference TRBV28 and TRBJ2-1, the complete variable domain reads DVKVTQSSRYLVKRTGEKVFLECVQDMDHENMFWYRQDPGLGLRLIYFSYDVKMKEKGDIPEGYSVSREKKERFSLILESASTNQTSMYLCASSLGLAVAEQFFGPGTRLTVL.

The V gene is TRBV5-6, the J gene TRBJ1-5; TRBD1 might be the D (5 bases). Trimming left V 3 bases short and J 0 bases short, with 10 bases between. The CDR3 consists of 15 residues. Looked up from germline, CDR1 is SGHDT and CDR2 is YYEEEE. CDR3 residues: CASSWGGLSNQPQHF. The CDR3 DNA follows: TGTGCCAGCAGCTGGGGGGGACTTAGCAATCAGCCCCAGCATTTT.

Ten or more counts support this clonotype. The chain employs TRBV29-1 and TRBJ2-3, with 12 bases aligning to TRBD2. J lost 0 bases, V lost 6 bases, and 1 base had no gene match. CDR3 length: 14 amino acids. From germline, CDR1 is SQVTM and CDR2 ANQGSEA. The CDR3 is CSVGTSGSTDTQYF. The CDR3, as DNA: TGCAGCGTAGGGACTAGCGGGAGCACAGATACGCAGTATTTT.

The rearrangement uses TRBV6-2 or TRBV6-3 and TRBJ2-7; tentatively, D is TRBD1 (6 bases). Germline CDR1 reads MNHEY; CDR2 reads SVGEGT. This CDR3 is 13 amino acids long. Trimming left V 8 bases short and J 3 bases short, with 14 bases between. CDR3: CASRDISYYEQYF. CDR3 DNA sequence: TGTGCCAGCCGGGACATTTCCTACTACGAGCAGTACTTC.

A word on this clonotype: The junction departs from germline at one end; a sequencing error may be responsible. This chain links TRBV20-1 with TRBJ2-3, with unresolved D. The CDR3 totals 13 residues. Germline CDR1 is DFQATT and CDR2 is SNEGSKA (reference sequence). The CDR3 DNA is TGCAGTGCTAGCGAGTTGAGCACAGATATGCAGTATTTT. Translation gives CSASELSTDMQYF.

The chain uses TRBV3-1 and TRBJ1-1, with TRBD1 matching 9 bases. Germline values: CDR1 LGHDT, CDR2 YNNKEL (reference sequence). V lost 4 bases and J lost 4; bases outside the gene matches: 16. The CDR3 spans 18 residues. The CDR3 is CASSLSGGTGSIGTEAFF. The DNA of the CDR3 is TGTGCCAGCAGCCTCTCCGGCGGGACAGGGAGCATAGGCACTGAAGCTTTCTTT.

The table lists this clonotype with a few counts. The chain combines TRBV27 with TRBJ2-1; 7 bases line up with TRBD1. Trimming took 4 bases from V and 9 from J; bases not matched to a gene: 12. The CDR3 is made up of 15 amino acids. Germline CDR1 is MNHEY and CDR2 is SMNVEV (reference sequence). The CDR3 is CASSSDRPGPTEQFF. In DNA form, the CDR3 reads TGTGCCAGCAGTTCGGACAGGCCGGGACCTACTGAGCAGTTCTTC.

The chain couples TRBV20-1 to TRBJ2-6; D may be TRBD2 (5 bases). This CDR3 spans 15 amino acids. V lost 3 bases and J lost 0, with 9 bases in between. The germline gives CDR1 DFQATT, CDR2 SNEGSKA (reference sequence). CDR3 in DNA: TGCAGTGCTAGTTCGGGATACTCTGGGGCCAACGTCCTGACTTTC. Its protein product is CSASSGYSGANVLTF.

This clonotype was picked up a small number of times. The chain employs TRBV5-5 and TRBJ1-5, with D possibly being TRBD1 (6 bases). There are 14 residues in the CDR3. The V gene's germline CDR1 is SGHKS and CDR2 YYEKEE (reference sequence). V was trimmed by 0 bases and J by 7 bases, leaving 11 bases between them. This chain's CDR3 is CASSLEQGGQPQHF. For the CDR3, the DNA is TGTGCCAGCAGCTTGGAACAGGGTGGACAGCCCCAGCATTTT.

J is TRBJ2-3 and V is TRBV29-1; D not resolved. Germline lookup yields CDR1 SQVTM and CDR2 ANQGSEA. V dropped 7 bases and J dropped 6 bases, with 14 bases sitting between them. This CDR3 has 12 residues. CDR3 nucleotide sequence: TGCAGCGGTAAATTAGGGTTGGATACGCAGTATTTT. This gives the protein CSGKLGLDTQYF.